This T cell receptor (beta chain) stems from a study of blood T cell repertoires in COVID-19. Study details: Acute and convalescent COVID-19 specimens originated in the United States, Italy and Spain. Nucleic acid was either cDNA or gDNA, and it came from T cells, B-cell-depleted T cells, or PBMCs.

In the original analysis: Reference gene primer amplification in the assay estimated nucleated cell counts. Sequenced by immunoSEQ multiplex PCR; TCRdb stores in-frame clones only, minus some. V and J calls and clone size are those listed in that table; D and trimming were worked out from the DNA. In the table there are 150,000 or so clones, roughly nine tenths of which are singletons. CDR1 and CDR2 from the germline V gene are LNHDA and SQIVND (reference sequence). This CDR3 spans 16 amino acids. After removal of 3 bases from V and 6 bases from J, the junction contained 6 bases not matched to a gene.

V usage is TRBV19 and J usage is TRBJ2-3; 13 positions match TRBD2. The receptor comes from a woman aged 40 to 49 with acute or convalescent COVID-19. The sample comprised peripheral blood. The CDR3 DNA is TGTGCCAGTAGTATCACGGGACTAGCGGGACATGATACGCAGTATTTT. Protein sequence: CASSITGLAGHDTQYF.